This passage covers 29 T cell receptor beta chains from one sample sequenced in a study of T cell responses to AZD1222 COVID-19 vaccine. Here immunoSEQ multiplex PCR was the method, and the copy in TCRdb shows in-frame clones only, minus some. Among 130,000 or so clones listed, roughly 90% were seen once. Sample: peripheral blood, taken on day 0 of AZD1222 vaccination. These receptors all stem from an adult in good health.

The DNA of the CDR3 is TGCGCCAGCAGCTTTGTCGGGGGGAACACTGAAGCTTTCTTT. Amino acids: CASSFVGGNTEAFF. The V call is TRBV5-1, the J call TRBJ1-1; tentative D call: TRBD1 (5 bases). This CDR3 contains 14 residues. Germline values: CDR1 SGHRS, CDR2 YFSETQ. The ends were cut back, 2 bases at V and 1 base at J, with 9 bases in the middle.

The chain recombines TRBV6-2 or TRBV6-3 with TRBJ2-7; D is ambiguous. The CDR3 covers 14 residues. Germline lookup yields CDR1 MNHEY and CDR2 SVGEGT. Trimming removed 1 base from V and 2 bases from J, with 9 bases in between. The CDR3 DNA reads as TGTGCCAGCAGTTACTTCGGCAGCGCCTACGAGCAGTACTTC. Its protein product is CASSYFGSAYEQYF.

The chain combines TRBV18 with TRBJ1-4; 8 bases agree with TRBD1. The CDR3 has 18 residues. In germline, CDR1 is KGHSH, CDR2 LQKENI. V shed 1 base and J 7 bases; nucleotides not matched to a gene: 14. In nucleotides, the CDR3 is TGTGCCAGCTCACCACGGACAGGGAGGCATGATCGGGGTGAAAAACTGTTTTTT. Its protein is CASSPRTGRHDRGEKLFF.

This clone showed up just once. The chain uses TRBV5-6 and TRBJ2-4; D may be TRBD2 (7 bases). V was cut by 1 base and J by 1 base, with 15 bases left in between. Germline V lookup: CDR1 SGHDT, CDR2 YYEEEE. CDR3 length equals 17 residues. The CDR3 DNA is TGTGCCAGCAGCTTGTGGGGGGGGCGAGGGGCCAAAAACATTCAGTACTTC. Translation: CASSLWGGRGAKNIQYF.

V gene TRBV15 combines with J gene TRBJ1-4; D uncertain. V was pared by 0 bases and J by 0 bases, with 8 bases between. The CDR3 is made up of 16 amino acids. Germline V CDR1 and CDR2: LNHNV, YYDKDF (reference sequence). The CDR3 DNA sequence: TGTGCCACCAGCAGAGATCCGGCTGCAACTAATGAAAAACTGTTTTTT. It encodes CATSRDPAATNEKLFF.

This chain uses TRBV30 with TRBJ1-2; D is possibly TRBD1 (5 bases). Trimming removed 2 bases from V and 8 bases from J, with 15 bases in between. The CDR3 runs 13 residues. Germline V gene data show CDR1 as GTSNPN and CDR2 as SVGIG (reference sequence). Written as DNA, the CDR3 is TGTGCCTGGAGTTGGGGGTCGCTCAGGGGCTACACCTTC. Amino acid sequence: CAWSWGSLRGYTF. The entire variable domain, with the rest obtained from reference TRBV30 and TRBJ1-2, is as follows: SQTIHQWPATLVQPVGSPLSLECTVEGTSNPNLYWYRQAAGRGLQLLFYSVGIGQISSEVPQNLSASRPQDRQFILSSKKLLLSDSGFYLCAWSWGSLRGYTFGSGTRLTVV.

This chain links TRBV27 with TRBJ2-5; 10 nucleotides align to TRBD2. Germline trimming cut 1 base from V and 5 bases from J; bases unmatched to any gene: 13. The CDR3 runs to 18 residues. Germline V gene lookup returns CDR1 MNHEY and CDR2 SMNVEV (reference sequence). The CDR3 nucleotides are TGTGCCAGCAGTTTATTTTCATCGGCTAGCGGGAGTGGGGAGACCCAGTACTTC. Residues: CASSLFSSASGSGETQYF.

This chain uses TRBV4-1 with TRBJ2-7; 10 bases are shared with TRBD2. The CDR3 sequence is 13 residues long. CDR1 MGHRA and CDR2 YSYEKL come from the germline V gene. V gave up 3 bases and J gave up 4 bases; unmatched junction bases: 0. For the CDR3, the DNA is TGCGCCAGCAGCCAGACTAGCGGGTACGAGCAGTACTTC. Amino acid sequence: CASSQTSGYEQYF.

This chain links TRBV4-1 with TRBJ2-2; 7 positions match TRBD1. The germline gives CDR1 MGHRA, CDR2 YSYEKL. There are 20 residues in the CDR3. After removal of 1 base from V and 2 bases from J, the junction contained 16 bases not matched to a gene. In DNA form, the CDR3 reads TGCGCCAGCAGCCAAGCGCCCCTCGGTAGGCAGGGGGTCAACACCGGGGAGCTGTTTTTT. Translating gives CASSQAPLGRQGVNTGELFF.

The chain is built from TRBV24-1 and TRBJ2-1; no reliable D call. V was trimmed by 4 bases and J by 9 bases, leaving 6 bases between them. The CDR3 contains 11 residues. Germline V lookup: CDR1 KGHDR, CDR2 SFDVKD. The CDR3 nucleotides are TGTGCCACCAGTGAACGGGTTGAGCAGTTCTTC. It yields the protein CATSERVEQFF.

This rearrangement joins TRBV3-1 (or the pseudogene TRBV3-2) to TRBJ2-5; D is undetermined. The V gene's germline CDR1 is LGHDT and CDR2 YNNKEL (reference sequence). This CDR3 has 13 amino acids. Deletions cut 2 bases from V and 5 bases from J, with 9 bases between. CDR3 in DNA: TGTGCCAGCAGCCAACCCTTTCCCGAGACCCAGTACTTC. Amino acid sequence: CASSQPFPETQYF.

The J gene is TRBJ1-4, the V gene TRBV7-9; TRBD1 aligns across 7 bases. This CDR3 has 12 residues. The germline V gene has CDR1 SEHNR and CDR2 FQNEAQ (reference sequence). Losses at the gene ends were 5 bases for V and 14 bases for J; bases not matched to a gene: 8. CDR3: CASSLPRGRLFF. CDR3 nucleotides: TGTGCCAGCAGCCTGCCCAGGGGGAGGCTGTTTTTT.

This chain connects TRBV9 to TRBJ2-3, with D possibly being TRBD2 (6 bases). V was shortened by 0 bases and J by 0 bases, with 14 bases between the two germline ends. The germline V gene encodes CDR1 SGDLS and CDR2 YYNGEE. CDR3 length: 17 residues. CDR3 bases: TGTGCCAGCAGCGTAGGGGCTAGCGCTTCTAGCACAGATACGCAGTATTTT. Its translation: CASSVGASASSTDTQYF. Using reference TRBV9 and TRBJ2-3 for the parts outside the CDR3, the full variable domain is DSGVTQTPKHLITATGQRVTLRCSPRSGDLSVYWYQQSLDQGLQFLIQYYNGEERAKGNILERFSAQQFPDLHSELNLSSLELGDSALYFCASSVGASASSTDTQYFGPGTRLTVL.

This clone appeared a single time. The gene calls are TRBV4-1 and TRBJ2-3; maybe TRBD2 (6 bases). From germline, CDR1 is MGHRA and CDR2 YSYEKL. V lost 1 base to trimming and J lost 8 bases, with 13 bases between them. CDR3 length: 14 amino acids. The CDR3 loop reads CASSQGPLGGTQYF. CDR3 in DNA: TGCGCCAGCAGCCAAGGGCCGCTCGGGGGTACGCAGTATTTT.

The DNA of the CDR3 is TGTGCCAGCAGTGCCCGGACTGCATTCTATGGCTACACCTTC. This gives the protein CASSARTAFYGYTF. V usage is TRBV28 and J usage is TRBJ1-2; D not certain. CDR1 and CDR2 (germline): MDHEN, SYDVKM. V was clipped by 5 bases and J by 4 bases, with 14 bases between them. This CDR3 region has 14 residues.

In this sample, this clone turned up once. The CDR3 region has the DNA TGTGCCACCAGTCAGGCGGTTAGCAATCAGCCCCAGCATTTT. The encoded protein is CATSQAVSNQPQHF. The chain carries TRBV24-1 and TRBJ1-5; no definite D call. This CDR3 has 14 amino acids. Germline loops: CDR1 KGHDR, CDR2 SFDVKD. Trimming shortened V by 6 bases and J by 0 bases, and 8 bases separated the two germline ends.

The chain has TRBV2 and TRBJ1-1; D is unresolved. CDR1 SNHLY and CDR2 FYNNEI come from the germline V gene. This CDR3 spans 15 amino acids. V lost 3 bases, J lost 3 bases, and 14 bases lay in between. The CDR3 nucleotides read TGTGCCAGCAGTGAGGCAGGTTGGTGGGACACTGAAGCTTTCTTT. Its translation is CASSEAGWWDTEAFF. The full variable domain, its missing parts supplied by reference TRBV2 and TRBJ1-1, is EPEVTQTPSHQVTQMGQEVILRCVPISNHLYFYWYRQILGQKVEFLVSFYNNEISEKSEIFDDQFSVERPDGSNFTLKIRSTKLEDSAMYFCASSEAGWWDTEAFFGQGTRLTVV.

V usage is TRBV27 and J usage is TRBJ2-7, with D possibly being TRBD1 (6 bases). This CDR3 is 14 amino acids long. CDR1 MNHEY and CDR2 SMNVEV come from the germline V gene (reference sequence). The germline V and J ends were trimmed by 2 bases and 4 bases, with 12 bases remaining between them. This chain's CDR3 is CASSLIGRGYEQYF. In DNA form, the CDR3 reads TGTGCCAGCAGTTTAATCGGCAGGGGTTACGAGCAGTACTTC.

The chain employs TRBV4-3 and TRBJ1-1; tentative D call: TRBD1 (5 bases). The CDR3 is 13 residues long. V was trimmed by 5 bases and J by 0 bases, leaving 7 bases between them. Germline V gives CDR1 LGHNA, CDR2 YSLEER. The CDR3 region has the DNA TGCGCCAGCAGCTCGGGACTGAACACTGAAGCTTTCTTT. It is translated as CASSSGLNTEAFF.

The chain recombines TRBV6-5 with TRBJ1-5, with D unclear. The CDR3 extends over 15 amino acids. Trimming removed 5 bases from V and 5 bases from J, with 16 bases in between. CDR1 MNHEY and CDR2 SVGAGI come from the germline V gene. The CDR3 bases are TGTGCCAGCAGTACTCGATCGACGGGGTATCAGCCCCAGCATTTT. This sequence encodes CASSTRSTGYQPQHF.

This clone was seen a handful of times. CDR3 nucleotide sequence: TGTGCCAGCAGCCCTAACTACGAGCAGTACTTC. It specifies CASSPNYEQYF. This chain links TRBV16 with TRBJ2-7; no reliable D call. V lost 4 bases to trimming and J lost 3 bases, with 4 bases between them. Per germline, CDR1 KGHSY and CDR2 FQNENV. This CDR3 comprises 11 residues.

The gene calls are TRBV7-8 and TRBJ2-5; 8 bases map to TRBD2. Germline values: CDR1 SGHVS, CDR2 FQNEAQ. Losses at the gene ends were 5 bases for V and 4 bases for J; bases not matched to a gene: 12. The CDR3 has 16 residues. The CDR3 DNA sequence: TGTGCCAGCAGCCGAGTAAGGTTGGCGGGGGGAGAGACCCAGTACTTC. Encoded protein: CASSRVRLAGGETQYF.

For the CDR3, the DNA is TGTGCCAGCAGTTACGGCGGGAACTCTGGAAACACCATATATTTT. Translated: CASSYGGNSGNTIYF. This chain uses TRBV6-5 with TRBJ1-3; D is undetermined. The V end lost 2 bases, the J end lost 0 bases, and 8 bases lay between the germline ends. The CDR3 is made up of 15 amino acids. Germline CDR1 and CDR2: MNHEY and SVGAGI.

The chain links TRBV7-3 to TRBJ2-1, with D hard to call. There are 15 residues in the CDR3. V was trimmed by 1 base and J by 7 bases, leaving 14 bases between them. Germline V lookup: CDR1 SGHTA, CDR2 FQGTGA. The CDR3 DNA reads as TGTGCCAGCAGCTTAAGTCCAGGCCCGTGGAATGAGCAGTTCTTC. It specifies CASSLSPGPWNEQFF. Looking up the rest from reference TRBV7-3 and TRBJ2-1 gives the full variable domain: GAGVSQTPSNKVTEKGKYVELRCDPISGHTALYWYRQSLGQGPEFLIYFQGTGAADDSGLPNDRFFAVRPEGSVSTLKIQRTERGDSAVYLCASSLSPGPWNEQFFGPGTRLTVL.

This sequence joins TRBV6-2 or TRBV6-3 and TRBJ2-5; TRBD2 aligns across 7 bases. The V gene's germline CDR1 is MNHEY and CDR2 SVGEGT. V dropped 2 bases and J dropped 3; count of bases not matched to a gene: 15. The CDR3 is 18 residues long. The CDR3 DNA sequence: TGTGCCAGCAGTTACACTCCAGCACGGGGGGTAGGAAAAGAGACCCAGTACTTC. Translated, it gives CASSYTPARGVGKETQYF.

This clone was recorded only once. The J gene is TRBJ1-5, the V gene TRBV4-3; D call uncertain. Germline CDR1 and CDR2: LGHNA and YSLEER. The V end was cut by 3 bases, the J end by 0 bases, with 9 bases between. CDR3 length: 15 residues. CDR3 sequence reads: CASSQAYLSNQPQHF. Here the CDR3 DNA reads TGCGCCAGCAGCCAGGCTTACCTTAGCAATCAGCCCCAGCATTTT.

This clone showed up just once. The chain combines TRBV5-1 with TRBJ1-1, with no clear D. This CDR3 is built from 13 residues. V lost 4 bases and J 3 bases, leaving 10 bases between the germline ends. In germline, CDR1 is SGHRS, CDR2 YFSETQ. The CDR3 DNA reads TGCGCCAGCAGCAGCCTGTTGGACACTGAAGCTTTCTTT. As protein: CASSSLLDTEAFF.

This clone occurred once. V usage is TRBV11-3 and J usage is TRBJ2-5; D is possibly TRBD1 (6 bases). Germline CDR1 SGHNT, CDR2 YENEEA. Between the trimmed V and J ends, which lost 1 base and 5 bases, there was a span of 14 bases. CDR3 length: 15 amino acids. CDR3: CASSLVSGAVETQYF. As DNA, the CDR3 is TGTGCCAGCAGCTTAGTGTCAGGGGCGGTGGAGACCCAGTACTTC.

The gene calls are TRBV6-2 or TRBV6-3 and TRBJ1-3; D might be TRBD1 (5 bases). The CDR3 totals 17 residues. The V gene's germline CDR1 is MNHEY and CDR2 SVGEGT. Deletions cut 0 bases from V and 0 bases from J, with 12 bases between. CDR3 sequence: CASSYSARARSGNTIYF. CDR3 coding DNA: TGTGCCAGCAGTTACTCGGCCAGGGCCCGCTCTGGAAACACCATATATTTT.